The 22 T cell receptor beta chains below were found in one sample sequenced in a study of blood T cells in healthy people across ages. Alongside a J-beta primer mix, a sample-barcoded 5' primer served in a second PCR lasting about 7 to 11 cycles. TCRdb re-called the 5' RACE reads with MiXCR, one entry per CDR3 protein. The table includes roughly 680,000 distinct CDR3 sequences, 52% detected once. The specimen was blood. These receptors originate from a woman aged 80 or older in good health.

The chain recombines TRBV20-1 with TRBJ2-1; tentative D call: TRBD2 (5 bases). The germline V gene encodes CDR1 DFQATT and CDR2 SNEGSKA (reference sequence). V was shortened by 8 bases and J by 5 bases, with 16 bases between the two germline ends. The CDR3 has 13 amino acids. CDR3 protein: CSPGGLRDNEQFF. The CDR3 bases are TGCAGTCCTGGTGGACTTAGAGACAATGAGCAGTTCTTC.

The rearrangement joins TRBV7-9 to TRBJ2-1; 14 bases agree with TRBD2. Germline V lookup: CDR1 SEHNR, CDR2 FQNEAQ (reference sequence). The CDR3 is made up of 18 amino acids. After removal of 4 bases from V and 6 bases from J, the junction contained 11 bases not matched to a gene. The CDR3 region is CASSSSTGLAGAANEQFF. The CDR3 coding sequence is TGTGCCAGCAGCTCCTCCACGGGACTAGCGGGAGCTGCCAATGAGCAGTTCTTC.

In its sample, this clonotype was seen a few times. The genes are TRBV5-1 and TRBJ2-2; TRBD2 is a possible D gene (6 bases). From germline, CDR1 is SGHRS and CDR2 YFSETQ. With 7 bases removed from V and 0 bases from J, the gap between germline ends came to 16 bases. This CDR3 has 16 residues. The CDR3 DNA reads TGCGCCAGCCGAGATGCCGGGGGATCGAACACCGGGGAGCTGTTTTTT. As protein: CASRDAGGSNTGELFF.

There are many counts of this clonotype. The chain uses TRBV6-5 and TRBJ2-3; no firm D call. V lost 2 bases, J lost 5 bases, and 8 bases lay in between. This CDR3 region has 13 residues. Germline V gene sequence: CDR1 MNHEY, CDR2 SVGAGI. The CDR3 nucleotides read TGTGCCAGCAGTTACAGGAGTCGAGATACGCAGTATTTT. Translated, it gives CASSYRSRDTQYF.

The rearrangement uses TRBV7-9 and TRBJ2-1; the D gene is possibly TRBD2 (5 bases). V lost 3 bases and J 9 bases, leaving 9 bases between the germline ends. This CDR3 spans 12 amino acids. The germline CDR1 and CDR2 sequences are SEHNR and FQNEAQ (reference sequence). The CDR3 here is CASSFTAGEQFF. The CDR3 nucleotides read TGTGCCAGCAGCTTTACCGCGGGTGAGCAGTTCTTC.

This clonotype was counted a few times. The chain employs TRBV27 and TRBJ2-1, with 10 bases lining up with TRBD2. The germline V gene has CDR1 MNHEY and CDR2 SMNVEV (reference sequence). The CDR3 covers 18 residues. After removal of 0 bases from V and 0 bases from J, the junction contained 5 bases not matched to a gene. CDR3 nucleotides: TGTGCCAGCAGTTTATCCTTCCCTAGCGGGAGCTCCTACAATGAGCAGTTCTTC. Translation: CASSLSFPSGSSYNEQFF.

A word on this clonotype: A much larger clone is a single base away; this may be a read error. The chain uses TRBV20-1 and TRBJ2-7; TRBD1 matches at 9 bases. Germline lookup yields CDR1 DFQATT and CDR2 SNEGSKA (reference sequence). Trimming took 1 base from V and 6 from J; bases not matched to a gene: 4. The CDR3 covers 13 residues. CDR3 protein: CSARGTGGCEQYF. Here the CDR3 DNA reads TGCAGTGCTAGAGGCACAGGGGGCTGCGAGCAGTACTTC.

Worth noting for this clonotype: A much more abundant neighbour one base away suggests this may be a read error. The chain employs TRBV5-5 and TRBJ1-2; TRBD1 agrees at 7 bases. There are 16 residues in the CDR3. The V gene end was trimmed by 2 bases and the J gene end by 6 bases; junction bases not matched to a gene: 13. Germline lookup yields CDR1 SGHKS and CDR2 YYEKEE (reference sequence). The CDR3 is CASSFPGTAGGHGYTF. CDR3 DNA: TGTGCCAGCAGCTTTCCCGGGACAGCTGGGGGCCATGGCTACACCTTC.

On this clonotype: This sequence may be a read error, since a much larger clone differs from it by one base. This rearrangement joins TRBV5-1 to TRBJ2-3; D unclear. Trimming took 7 bases from V and 10 from J, leaving 19 bases between them. The germline CDR1 and CDR2 sequences are SGHRS and YFSETQ. The CDR3 loop spans 13 amino acids. CDR3 sequence (DNA): TGCGCCAGCGTCCTTTCCGGGCAAAGTGCGCAGTATTTT. Its protein is CASVLSGQSAQYF.

The chain uses TRBV30 and TRBJ2-5; D gene uncertain. The germline V gene has CDR1 GTSNPN and CDR2 SVGIG (reference sequence). The germline V and J ends were trimmed by 1 base and 2 bases, with 8 bases remaining between them. This CDR3 is built from 13 residues. The CDR3 loop is CAWSDGRQETQYF. Written as DNA, the CDR3 is TGTGCCTGGAGTGACGGCAGGCAAGAGACCCAGTACTTC.

The chain couples TRBV29-1 to TRBJ2-1; TRBD1 agrees at 9 bases. CDR1 SQVTM and CDR2 ANQGSEA come from the germline V gene. The CDR3 is made up of 16 amino acids. V was clipped by 4 bases and J by 3 bases; unmatched bases: 10. CDR3 amino acids: CSVGSQDRGRYNEQFF. The DNA for the CDR3 is TGCAGCGTTGGGTCCCAGGACAGGGGACGCTACAATGAGCAGTTCTTC.

On this clonotype: A read error may explain this, as a much larger clone is one base away. The gene calls are TRBV12-3 or TRBV12-4 and TRBJ2-3, with unresolved D. The CDR3 extends over 14 amino acids. Trimming shortened V by 11 bases and J by 2 bases, and 17 bases separated the two germline ends. The CDR3 region has the DNA TGTGCCGGCTGCAACTTGTTACCCACAGATACGCAGTATTTT. Amino acids: CAGCNLLPTDTQYF.

Comment on this clonotype: A much larger clone differs from this one at a single base, so this may be a read error. The chain carries TRBV4-2 and TRBJ1-4; D unclear. The germline V gene has CDR1 LGHNA and CDR2 YNFKEQ. The CDR3 consists of 15 residues. CDR3 DNA: TGTGCCAGCAGGCAAGCCGGGGATTTGGGTGAAAAACTGTTTTTT. Amino acids: CASRQAGDLGEKLFF.

On this clonotype itself: Since a much larger clone is just one base distant, this may be a read error. The chain employs TRBV9 and TRBJ2-3, with a tentative D call TRBD2 (6 bases). With 0 bases removed from V and 6 bases from J, the gap between germline ends came to 11 bases. The CDR3 covers 14 residues. Germline V CDR1 and CDR2: SGDLS, YYNGEE. The CDR3 sequence: CASSVAQRGDTQYF. The CDR3 DNA sequence: TGTGCCAGCAGCGTAGCCCAACGGGGGGATACGCAGTATTTT.

Of note for this clonotype: A much larger clone sits a single nucleotide away, making a read error possible. V and J are TRBV20-1 and TRBJ2-1; no definite D call. This CDR3 contains 13 residues. The V gene lost 8 bases and the J gene lost 6 bases, with 17 bases spanning the gap. Germline V lookup: CDR1 DFQATT, CDR2 SNEGSKA (reference sequence). CDR3 sequence reads: CSLNDPGINEQFF. The CDR3 DNA follows: TGCAGTCTCAACGATCCTGGCATCAATGAGCAGTTCTTC.

The V gene is TRBV12-3 or TRBV12-4, the J gene TRBJ1-4, with 10 bases lining up with TRBD1. Trimming took 4 bases from V and 8 from J; bases not matched to a gene: 7. This CDR3 is 15 amino acids long. CDR3 loop: CASSSPGQGWEKLFF. Written as DNA, the CDR3 is TGTGCCAGCAGTTCCCCGGGACAGGGGTGGGAAAAACTGTTTTTT.

The chain couples TRBV29-1 to TRBJ2-1, with TRBD1 matching 9 bases. The V gene's germline CDR1 is SQVTM and CDR2 ANQGSEA. V gave up 1 base and J gave up 12 bases; unmatched junction bases: 4. This CDR3 is built from 12 residues. The CDR3 DNA is TGCAGCGTTGAAGTAAGACAGGGGGTGCAGTTCTTC. Protein sequence: CSVEVRQGVQFF.

This clonotype came up a few times. The V and J genes are TRBV7-9 and TRBJ2-7, with D tentatively TRBD1 (6 bases). This CDR3 contains 14 residues. The V gene lost 6 bases and the J gene lost 3 bases, with 15 bases spanning the gap. Germline lookup yields CDR1 SEHNR and CDR2 FQNEAQ (reference sequence). The CDR3, as DNA: TGTGCCAGCAGAGCTACAGGGTTTAGCTACGAGCAGTACTTC. It is translated as CASRATGFSYEQYF.

This clonotype was observed many times. This chain joins TRBV12-3 or TRBV12-4 and TRBJ2-7; D is perhaps TRBD1 (5 bases). Trimming left V 4 bases short and J 5 bases short, with 9 bases between. CDR3 length equals 12 residues. CDR3 nucleotides: TGTGCCAGCAGTTATGGCAGGGACGAGCAGTACTTC. Its translation is CASSYGRDEQYF.

V gene TRBV5-1 combines with J gene TRBJ2-7; tentatively, D is TRBD1 or TRBD2 (6 bases each). Gene TRBJ2-5 matches the end of the DNA better, so the J call may be wrong. The V gene's germline CDR1 is SGHRS and CDR2 YFSETQ. The CDR3 contains 14 residues. CDR3 amino acids: CASSFTGAAETQYF. The CDR3 DNA sequence: TGCGCCAGCAGCTTTACGGGGGCCGCTGAGACCCAGTACTTC.

This chain uses TRBV9 with TRBJ2-7; 7 nucleotides align to TRBD2. Germline V CDR1 and CDR2: SGDLS, YYNGEE. J gave up 7 bases and V 0 bases, and 4 bases lay outside the gene matches. This CDR3 is 13 amino acids long. The CDR3 region is CASSVERGDEQYF. DNA of the CDR3: TGTGCCAGCAGCGTAGAACGGGGGGATGAGCAGTACTTC.

In its sample, this clonotype was seen many times. A much larger clonotype is one base distant, so this may be a read error. The chain joins TRBV3-1 to TRBJ2-1; TRBD2 is a possible D gene (6 bases). Germline loops: CDR1 LGHDT, CDR2 YNNKEL (reference sequence). CDR3 length equals 16 residues. Trimming cost V 1 base and J 1 base, with 11 bases left between them. The CDR3 sequence is CASSQGGDQSYNEQFF. The CDR3 nucleotides read TGTGCCAGCAGCCAAGGGGGGGACCAGTCCTACAATGAGCAGTTCTTC.